The present T cell receptor (beta chain) was sequenced within a study of T cell responses to AZD1222 COVID-19 vaccine. This clone was observed a few times. Antigen specificity is unknown. The CDR3 loop spans 16 amino acids. V gave up 5 bases and J gave up 5 bases, with 19 bases separating them. Germline V gives CDR1 SGHTA, CDR2 FQGTGA. Clones were sequenced by immunoSEQ multiplex PCR, and TCRdb holds only the in-frame ones, with some missing. The sample has 70,000 to 80,000 clones, around three quarters seen once. Study outcomes and limitations: Repertoire sampling happened only post peak T cell response. Most donors were white British and more were female, and clonal diversity was possibly underestimated. Baseline serostatus was positive in only six AZD1222 recipients.

This sequence joins TRBV7-3 and TRBJ2-1; D may be TRBD2 (7 bases). The sequences come from peripheral blood, collected 28 days after the second AZD1222 dose. The TCR originated in an adult who received the AZD1222 COVID-19 vaccine. The CDR3 sequence is CASSHRGASGDNEQFF. DNA of the CDR3: TGTGCCAGCAGCCACCGGGGGGCTAGCGGAGACAATGAGCAGTTCTTC. The whole variable domain, filled in from reference TRBV7-3 and TRBJ2-1, reads GAGVSQTPSNKVTEKGKYVELRCDPISGHTALYWYRQSLGQGPEFLIYFQGTGAADDSGLPNDRFFAVRPEGSVSTLKIQRTERGDSAVYLCASSHRGASGDNEQFFGPGTRLTVL.